Below, one T cell receptor beta chain is given with its context. Its antigen is currently unknown. The data stem from a study of cytomegalovirus exposure and HLA in healthy donors. Notes on the study in general: Available immune exposure information covered CMV serostatus only. Compared with the roughly 700-donor mean, an Asian-associated ancestry cluster reportedly had fewer N-insertions, according to a later analysis.

The V gene end was trimmed by 7 bases and the J gene end by 5 bases; junction bases not matched to a gene: 10. The CDR3 runs 15 residues. Looked up from germline, CDR1 is SGHNT and CDR2 is YENEEA. The PCR was carried out with 60 Vbeta primers and 13 Jbeta primers. Only in-frame clones appear in the TCRdb table, and some are missing; sequencing was by immunoSEQ multiplex PCR. The sample holds more than 65,000 clones; almost 80% are singletons and the top ten take around 6%. The sequenced sample was PBMCs. The source of this sequence is a female donor in good health and CMV-seronegative. This chain joins TRBV11-3 and TRBJ2-2, with TRBD2 matching 7 bases. The CDR3 sequence is CASTAGVVGTGELFF. The CDR3 DNA sequence: TGTGCCAGCACCGCGGGGGTGGTTGGGACCGGGGAGCTGTTTTTT.